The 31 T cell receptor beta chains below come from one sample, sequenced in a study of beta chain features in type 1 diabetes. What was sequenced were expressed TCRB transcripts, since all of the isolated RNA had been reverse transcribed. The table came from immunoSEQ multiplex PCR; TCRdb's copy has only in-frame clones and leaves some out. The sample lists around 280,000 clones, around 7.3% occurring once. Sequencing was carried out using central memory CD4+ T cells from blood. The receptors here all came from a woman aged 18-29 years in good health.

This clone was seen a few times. The CDR3 DNA reads TGTGCCAGCAGCTTATTCCTAGACTACAATGAGCAGTTCTTC. Translating gives CASSLFLDYNEQFF. The chain has TRBV7-6 and TRBJ2-1; no clear D gene. The ends were cut back, 2 bases at V and 3 bases at J, with 8 bases in the middle. Germline V gene sequence: CDR1 SGHVS, CDR2 FNYEAQ. This CDR3 is built from 14 residues.

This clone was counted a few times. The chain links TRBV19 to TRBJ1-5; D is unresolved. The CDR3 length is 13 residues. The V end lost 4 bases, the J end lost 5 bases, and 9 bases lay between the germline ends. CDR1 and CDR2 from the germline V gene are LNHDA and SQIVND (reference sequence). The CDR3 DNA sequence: TGTGCCAGTAGTAAGGCGTCAGATCAGCCCCAGCATTTT. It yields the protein CASSKASDQPQHF.

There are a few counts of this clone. The CDR3 here is CSASGQVNYGYTF. For the CDR3, the DNA is TGCAGCGCCTCGGGACAGGTGAACTATGGCTACACCTTC. The chain couples TRBV29-1 to TRBJ1-2, with TRBD1 matching 8 bases. Per the germline V gene, CDR1 is SQVTM and CDR2 is ANQGSEA. CDR3 length: 13 amino acids. V trimming: 7 bases; J trimming: 2 bases; junction bases outside the gene matches: 6.

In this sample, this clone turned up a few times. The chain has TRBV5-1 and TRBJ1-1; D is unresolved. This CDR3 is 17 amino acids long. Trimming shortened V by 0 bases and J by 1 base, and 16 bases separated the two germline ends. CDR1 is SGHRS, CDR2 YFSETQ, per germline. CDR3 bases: TGCGCCAGCAGCTTGGTGCCCCCCGCGGCGACGAACACTGAAGCTTTCTTT. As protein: CASSLVPPAATNTEAFF.

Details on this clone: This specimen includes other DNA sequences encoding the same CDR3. CDR3 loop: CASSLGPQETQYF. DNA of the CDR3: TGTGCCAGCAGCCTGGGGCCCCAAGAGACCCAGTACTTC. The V and J genes are TRBV7-6 and TRBJ2-5; D is perhaps TRBD1 (5 bases). Per the germline V gene, CDR1 is SGHVS and CDR2 is FNYEAQ. The CDR3 length is 13 residues. Trimming shortened V by 5 bases and J by 1 base, and 8 bases separated the two germline ends. The full variable domain, completed using reference TRBV7-6 and TRBJ2-5, is GAGVSQSPRYKVTKRGQDVALRCDPISGHVSLYWYRQALGQGPEFLTYFNYEAQQDKSGLPNDRFSAERPEGSISTLTIQRTEQRDSAMYRCASSLGPQETQYFGPGTRLLVL.

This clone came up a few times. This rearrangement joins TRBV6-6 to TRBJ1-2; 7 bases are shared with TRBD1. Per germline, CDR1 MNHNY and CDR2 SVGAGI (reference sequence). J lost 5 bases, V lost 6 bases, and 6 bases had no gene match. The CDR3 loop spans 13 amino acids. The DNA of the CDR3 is TGTGCCAGCAGACTACAGGGGCAGTATGGCTACACCTTC. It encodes CASRLQGQYGYTF.

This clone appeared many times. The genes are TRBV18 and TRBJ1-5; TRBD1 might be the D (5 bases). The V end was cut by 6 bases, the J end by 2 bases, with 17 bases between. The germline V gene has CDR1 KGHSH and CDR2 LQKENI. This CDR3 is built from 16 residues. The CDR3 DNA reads TGTGCCAGCTCTCATCCCTCGAGGGACCGCAATCAGCCCCAGCATTTT. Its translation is CASSHPSRDRNQPQHF.

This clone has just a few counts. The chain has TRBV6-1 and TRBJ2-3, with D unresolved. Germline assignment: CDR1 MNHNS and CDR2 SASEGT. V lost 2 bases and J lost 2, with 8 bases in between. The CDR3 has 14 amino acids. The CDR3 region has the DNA TGTGCCAGCAGTGAAATACAGCCCACAGATACGCAGTATTTT. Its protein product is CASSEIQPTDTQYF.

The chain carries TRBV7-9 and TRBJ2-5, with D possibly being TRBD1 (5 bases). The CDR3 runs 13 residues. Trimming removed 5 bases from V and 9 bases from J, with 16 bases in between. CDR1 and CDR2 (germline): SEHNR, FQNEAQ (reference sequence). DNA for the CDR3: TGTGCCAGCAGCATAGGGGCCCCGGATCCCCAGTACTTC. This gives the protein CASSIGAPDPQYF.

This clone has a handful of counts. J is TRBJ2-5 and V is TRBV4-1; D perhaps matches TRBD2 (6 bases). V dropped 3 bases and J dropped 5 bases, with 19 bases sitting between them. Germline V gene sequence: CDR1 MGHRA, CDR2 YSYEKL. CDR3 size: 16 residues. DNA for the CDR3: TGCGCCAGCAGCCAGCGGGACTCCCAAGAGGGGGAGACCCAGTACTTC. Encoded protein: CASSQRDSQEGETQYF.

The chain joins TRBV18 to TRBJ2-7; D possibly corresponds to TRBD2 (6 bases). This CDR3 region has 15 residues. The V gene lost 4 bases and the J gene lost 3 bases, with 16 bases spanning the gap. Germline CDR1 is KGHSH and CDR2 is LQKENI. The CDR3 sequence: CASSQSRDSIYEQYF. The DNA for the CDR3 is TGTGCCAGCTCACAAAGCCGGGACTCCATCTACGAGCAGTACTTC.

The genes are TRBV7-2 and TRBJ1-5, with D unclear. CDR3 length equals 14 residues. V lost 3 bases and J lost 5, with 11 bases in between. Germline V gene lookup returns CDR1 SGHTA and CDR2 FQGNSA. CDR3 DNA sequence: TGTGCCAGCAGCTTCAACAATAAGTATCAGCCCCAGCATTTT. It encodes CASSFNNKYQPQHF.

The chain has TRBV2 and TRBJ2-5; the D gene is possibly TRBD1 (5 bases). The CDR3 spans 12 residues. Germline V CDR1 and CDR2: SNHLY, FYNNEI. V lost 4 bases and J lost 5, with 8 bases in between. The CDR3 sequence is CASSGRDETQYF. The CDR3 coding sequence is TGTGCCAGCAGTGGCAGGGATGAGACCCAGTACTTC.

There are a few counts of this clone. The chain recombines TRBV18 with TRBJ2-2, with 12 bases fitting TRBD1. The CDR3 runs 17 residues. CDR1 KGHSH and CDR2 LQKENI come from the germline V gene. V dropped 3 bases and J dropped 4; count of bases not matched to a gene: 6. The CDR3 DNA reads TGTGCCAGCTCACCGCTCGGGACAGGGGGCAGCACCGGGGAGCTGTTTTTT. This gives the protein CASSPLGTGGSTGELFF.

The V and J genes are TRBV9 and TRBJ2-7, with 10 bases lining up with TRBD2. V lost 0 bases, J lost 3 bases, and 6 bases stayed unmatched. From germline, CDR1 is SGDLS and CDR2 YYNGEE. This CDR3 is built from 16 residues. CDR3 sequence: CASSVAVAGGLYEQYF. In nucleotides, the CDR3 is TGTGCCAGCAGCGTAGCGGTAGCGGGAGGACTCTACGAGCAGTACTTC.

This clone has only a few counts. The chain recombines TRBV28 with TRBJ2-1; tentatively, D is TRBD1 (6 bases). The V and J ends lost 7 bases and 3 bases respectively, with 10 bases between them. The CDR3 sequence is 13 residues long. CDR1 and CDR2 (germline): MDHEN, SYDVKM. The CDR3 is CASNNRVYNEQFF. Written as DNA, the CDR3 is TGTGCCAGCAATAACAGGGTCTACAATGAGCAGTTCTTC.

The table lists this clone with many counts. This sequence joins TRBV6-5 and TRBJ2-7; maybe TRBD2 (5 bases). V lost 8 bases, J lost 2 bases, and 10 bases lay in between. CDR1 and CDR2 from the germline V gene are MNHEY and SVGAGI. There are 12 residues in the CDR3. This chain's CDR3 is CASGADPYEQYF. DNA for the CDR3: TGTGCCAGCGGAGCGGATCCCTACGAGCAGTACTTC.

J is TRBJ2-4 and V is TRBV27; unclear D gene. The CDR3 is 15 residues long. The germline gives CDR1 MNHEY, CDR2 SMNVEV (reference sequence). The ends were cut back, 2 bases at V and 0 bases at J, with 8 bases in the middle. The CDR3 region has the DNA TGTGCCAGCAGTTTAAATGGCCTAGCCAAAAACATTCAGTACTTC. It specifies CASSLNGLAKNIQYF.

The CDR3 loop reads CASRGTDDGVLTF. In DNA, the CDR3 is TGTGCCAGCAGGGGGACAGACGACGGCGTCCTGACTTTC. The chain links TRBV6-1 to TRBJ2-6; 7 bases fit TRBD1. The CDR3 runs 13 residues. With 6 bases clipped from V and 12 bases from J, the junction kept 8 bases outside the gene matches. CDR1 and CDR2 (germline): MNHNS, SASEGT.

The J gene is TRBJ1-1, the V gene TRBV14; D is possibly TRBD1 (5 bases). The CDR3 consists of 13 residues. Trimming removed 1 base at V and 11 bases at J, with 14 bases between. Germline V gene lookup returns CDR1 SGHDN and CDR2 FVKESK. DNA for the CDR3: TGTGCCAGCAGCCAAGGGGACGGCCGGTGGGCTTTCTTT. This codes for CASSQGDGRWAFF.

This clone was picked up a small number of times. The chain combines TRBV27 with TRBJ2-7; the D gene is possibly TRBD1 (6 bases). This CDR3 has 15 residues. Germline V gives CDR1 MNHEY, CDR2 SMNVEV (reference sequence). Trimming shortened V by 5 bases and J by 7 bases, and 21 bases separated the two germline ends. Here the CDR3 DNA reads TGTGCCAGCAGTCCCCGACAGGTGACCTACGGTGAGCAGTACTTC. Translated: CASSPRQVTYGEQYF.

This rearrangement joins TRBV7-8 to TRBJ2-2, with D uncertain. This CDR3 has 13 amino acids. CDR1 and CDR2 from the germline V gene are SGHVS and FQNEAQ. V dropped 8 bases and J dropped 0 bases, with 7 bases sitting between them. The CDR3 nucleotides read TGTGCCAGCGCCCGGGCGAACACCGGGGAGCTGTTTTTT. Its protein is CASARANTGELFF.

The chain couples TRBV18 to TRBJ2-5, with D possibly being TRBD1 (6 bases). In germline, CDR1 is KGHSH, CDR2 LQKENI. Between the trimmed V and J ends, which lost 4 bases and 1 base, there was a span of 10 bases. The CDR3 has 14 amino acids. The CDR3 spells CASSQTGTQETQYF. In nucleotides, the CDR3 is TGTGCCAGCTCACAAACAGGGACCCAAGAGACCCAGTACTTC.

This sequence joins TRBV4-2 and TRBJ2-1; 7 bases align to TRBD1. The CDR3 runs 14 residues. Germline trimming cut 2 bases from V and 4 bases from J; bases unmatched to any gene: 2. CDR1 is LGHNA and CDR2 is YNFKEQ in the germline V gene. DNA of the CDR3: TGTGCCAGCAGCCAAATGACAGGGTACAATGAGCAGTTCTTC. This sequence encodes CASSQMTGYNEQFF.

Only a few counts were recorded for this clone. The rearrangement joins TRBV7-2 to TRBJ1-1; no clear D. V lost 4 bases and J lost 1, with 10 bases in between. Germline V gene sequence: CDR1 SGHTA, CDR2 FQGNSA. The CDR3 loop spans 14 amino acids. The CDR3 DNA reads TGTGCCAGCAGCTCCTACCGGGGGAACACTGAAGCTTTCTTT. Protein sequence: CASSSYRGNTEAFF.

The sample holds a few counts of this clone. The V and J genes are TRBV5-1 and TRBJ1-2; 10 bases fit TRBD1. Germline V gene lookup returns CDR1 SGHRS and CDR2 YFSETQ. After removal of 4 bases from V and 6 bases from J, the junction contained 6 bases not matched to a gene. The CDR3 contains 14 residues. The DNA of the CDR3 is TGCGCCAGCAGCGTGTTGGGGACAGGGGATGGCTACACCTTC. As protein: CASSVLGTGDGYTF.

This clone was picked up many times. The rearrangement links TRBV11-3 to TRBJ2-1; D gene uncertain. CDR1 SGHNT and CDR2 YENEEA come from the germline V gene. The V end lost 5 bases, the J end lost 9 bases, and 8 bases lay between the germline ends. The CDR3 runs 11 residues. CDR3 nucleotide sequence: TGTGCCAGCAGCACCAAGGCTGAGCAGTTCTTC. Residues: CASSTKAEQFF.

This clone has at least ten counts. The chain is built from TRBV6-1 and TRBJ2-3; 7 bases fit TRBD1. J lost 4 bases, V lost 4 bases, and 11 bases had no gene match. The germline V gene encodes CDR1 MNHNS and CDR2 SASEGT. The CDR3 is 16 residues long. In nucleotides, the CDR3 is TGTGCCAGCAGTGGTCAGACAGGGCACGCGTCAGATACGCAGTATTTT. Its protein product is CASSGQTGHASDTQYF.

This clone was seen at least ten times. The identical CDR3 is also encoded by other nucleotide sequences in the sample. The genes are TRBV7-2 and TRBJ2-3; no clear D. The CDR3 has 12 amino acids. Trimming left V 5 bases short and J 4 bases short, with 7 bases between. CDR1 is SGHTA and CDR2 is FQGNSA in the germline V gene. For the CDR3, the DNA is TGTGCCAGCAGCCTTGGCGCAGATACGCAGTATTTT. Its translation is CASSLGADTQYF.

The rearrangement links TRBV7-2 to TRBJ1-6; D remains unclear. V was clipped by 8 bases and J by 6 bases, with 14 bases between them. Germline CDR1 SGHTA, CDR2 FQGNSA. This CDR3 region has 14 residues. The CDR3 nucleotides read TGTGCCAGCCGAAGCCGGGAGGGTAATTCACCCCTCCACTTT. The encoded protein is CASRSREGNSPLHF. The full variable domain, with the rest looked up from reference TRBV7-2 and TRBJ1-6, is GAGVSQSPSNKVTEKGKDVELRCDPISGHTALYWYRQSLGQGLEFLIYFQGNSAPDKSGLPSDRFSAERTGGSVSTLTIQRTQQEDSAVYLCASRSREGNSPLHFGNGTRLTVT.

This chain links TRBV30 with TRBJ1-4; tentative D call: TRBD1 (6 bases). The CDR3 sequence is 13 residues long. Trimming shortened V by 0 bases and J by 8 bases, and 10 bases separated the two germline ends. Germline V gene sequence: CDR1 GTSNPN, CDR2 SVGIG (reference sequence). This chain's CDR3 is CAWSVQGWEKLFF. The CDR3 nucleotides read TGTGCCTGGAGTGTACAGGGTTGGGAAAAACTGTTTTTT.